The 8 T cell receptor beta chains below come from one sample, sequenced in a study of blood T cell repertoires in COVID-19. The repertoire was sequenced with immunoSEQ multiplex PCR; TCRdb's copy has only in-frame clones and lacks some. The sample has some 250,000 clones, roughly four fifths seen once. The sequenced material came from peripheral blood. Receptor source: a man aged 50 or older with active or convalescent COVID-19.

V and J are TRBV5-6 and TRBJ1-1, with unresolved D. The CDR3 runs to 14 residues. Trimming shortened V by 0 bases and J by 1 base, and 7 bases separated the two germline ends. Germline-derived CDR1 and CDR2 are SGHDT and YYEEEE. CDR3 sequence: CASSLGHGNTEAFF. The CDR3 coding sequence is TGTGCCAGCAGCTTGGGACATGGGAACACTGAAGCTTTCTTT.

The chain joins TRBV9 to TRBJ2-2; 10 positions agree with TRBD2. Germline V gene lookup returns CDR1 SGDLS and CDR2 YYNGEE. The J segment lost 2 bases and the V segment lost 0 bases, leaving 7 bases of the junction unmatched. This CDR3 contains 18 residues. Here the CDR3 DNA reads TGTGCCAGCAGCGTAGTGGCTAGCGGGGGTCCAAACACCGGGGAGCTGTTTTTT. Its translation: CASSVVASGGPNTGELFF.

The CDR3: CASSQSARGVYGYTF. The CDR3 DNA reads TGTGCCAGCAGCCAAAGCGCCAGGGGGGTCTATGGCTACACCTTC. This rearrangement joins TRBV14 to TRBJ1-2, with 7 bases aligning to TRBD1. Looked up from germline, CDR1 is SGHDN and CDR2 is FVKESK. V shed 2 bases and J 4 bases; nucleotides not matched to a gene: 7. The CDR3 sequence is 15 residues long.

The gene calls are TRBV28 and TRBJ2-7, with D possibly matching TRBD2 (6 bases). The CDR3 runs 14 residues. V gave up 4 bases and J gave up 2 bases, with 12 bases separating them. From germline, CDR1 is MDHEN and CDR2 SYDVKM. CDR3 residues: CASSSGLRTYEQYF. The DNA of the CDR3 is TGTGCCAGCAGTTCGGGACTGAGAACCTACGAGCAGTACTTC.

V is TRBV18 and J is TRBJ1-4; no clear D gene. V lost 3 bases and J lost 7, with 9 bases in between. The CDR3 covers 13 residues. Germline V gives CDR1 KGHSH, CDR2 LQKENI. The CDR3 protein is CASSPIEGEKLFF. CDR3 nucleotide sequence: TGTGCCAGCTCACCCATCGAGGGTGAAAAACTGTTTTTT.

This clone appeared once. This rearrangement joins TRBV27 to TRBJ2-2; D not certain. This CDR3 comprises 13 residues. Looked up from germline, CDR1 is MNHEY and CDR2 is SMNVEV (reference sequence). V was cut by 4 bases and J by 0 bases, with 3 bases left in between. The CDR3 DNA reads as TGTGCCAGCAGTTACACGAACACCGGGGAGCTGTTTTTT. As protein: CASSYTNTGELFF.

The rearrangement links TRBV29-1 to TRBJ2-3, with TRBD2 matching 13 bases. Germline CDR1 is SQVTM and CDR2 is ANQGSEA. V was pared by 5 bases and J by 1 base, with 6 bases of the junction left unmatched. This CDR3 has 16 residues. CDR3 amino acids: CSVSGTSGAGTDTQYF. The DNA for the CDR3 is TGCAGCGTTTCCGGGACTAGCGGGGCCGGCACAGATACGCAGTATTTT.

The genes are TRBV30 and TRBJ1-5, with D maybe TRBD1 (6 bases). This CDR3 spans 15 amino acids. CDR1 and CDR2 (germline): GTSNPN, SVGIG (reference sequence). The ends were cut back, 2 bases at V and 7 bases at J, with 18 bases in the middle. The DNA for the CDR3 is TGTGCCTGGAGTCCCCAGGGCAGGGGAACACAGCCCCAGCATTTT. Encoded protein: CAWSPQGRGTQPQHF.